This passage covers 30 T cell receptor beta chains from one sample sequenced in a study of T-cell memory formation after mild COVID-19. Using its own MiXCR run on the 5' RACE reads, TCRdb lists one record per CDR3 protein. The data show over 350,000 distinct CDR3 sequences, 24% seen once. Input material: PBMCs or a T cell subset sorted from them (not recorded which). Receptors originate from an adult woman who had mild COVID-19 (a few samples of this study predate the infection). Cell type and time point are not known.

This clonotype was seen a few times. The V and J genes are TRBV5-1 and TRBJ2-2; 10 nucleotides match TRBD1. The CDR3 is 16 residues long. The trim removed 1 base at V and 6 bases at J, leaving 6 bases unmatched. Germline V gives CDR1 SGHRS, CDR2 YFSETQ. This chain's CDR3 is CASSLTGTGVPGELFF. CDR3 DNA sequence: TGCGCCAGCAGCTTGACCGGGACAGGGGTCCCCGGGGAGCTGTTTTTT.

The chain uses TRBV7-9 and TRBJ2-7, with D possibly matching TRBD2 (6 bases). Trimming took 4 bases from V and 2 from J, leaving 12 bases between them. Germline V gene sequence: CDR1 SEHNR, CDR2 FQNEAQ (reference sequence). The CDR3 length is 14 residues. The CDR3 spells CASSWGGTTYEQYF. The CDR3 DNA sequence: TGTGCCAGCAGCTGGGGCGGGACGACCTACGAGCAGTACTTC.

Only a few counts were recorded for this clonotype. The rearrangement uses TRBV4-3 and TRBJ2-7; 8 nucleotides line up with TRBD2. The germline V gene has CDR1 LGHNA and CDR2 YSLEER. The length of the CDR3 is 15 residues. The J segment lost 2 bases and the V segment lost 1 base, leaving 4 bases of the junction unmatched. The CDR3 reads CASSQGIAGPYEQYF. DNA of the CDR3: TGCGCCAGCAGCCAAGGGATAGCGGGACCCTACGAGCAGTACTTC.

This clonotype was seen more than once but under ten times. This chain connects TRBV27 to TRBJ2-1; D call uncertain. Germline-derived CDR1 and CDR2 are MNHEY and SMNVEV (reference sequence). The CDR3 contains 14 residues. The ends were cut back, 6 bases at V and 4 bases at J, with 13 bases in the middle. The CDR3 region is CASSQALLYNEQFF. The CDR3 DNA reads as TGTGCCAGCAGCCAGGCCCTCCTATACAATGAGCAGTTCTTC.

The V gene is TRBV11-2, the J gene TRBJ2-1, with D unclear. V shed 4 bases and J shed 10 bases, with 17 bases lying between them. The CDR3 consists of 14 residues. Germline CDR1 and CDR2: SGHAT and FQNNGV. Here the CDR3 DNA reads TGTGCCAGCAGCTCCTTACAAATGACCGGGGAGCAGTTCTTC. Amino acid sequence: CASSSLQMTGEQFF.

As regards this clonotype: A read error may produce the germline difference seen at one junction end. V and J are TRBV5-1 and TRBJ2-5, with D perhaps matching TRBD1 (6 bases). The germline CDR1 and CDR2 sequences are SGHRS and YFSETQ. The CDR3 runs to 15 residues. The CDR3, as DNA: TGCGCCAGCAGCTCCGGGACACCGTACCAAGAGACACAGTACTTC. This encodes CASSSGTPYQETQYF.

This clonotype was found a few times. The V and J genes are TRBV6-5 and TRBJ1-1; D call uncertain. Germline V gives CDR1 MNHEY, CDR2 SVGAGI. The CDR3 loop spans 12 amino acids. With 5 bases removed from V and 0 bases from J, the gap between germline ends came to 4 bases. The CDR3 reads CASSTLNTEAFF. Written as DNA, the CDR3 is TGTGCCAGCAGTACCCTGAACACTGAAGCTTTCTTT.

This clonotype appeared many times. The chain uses TRBV3-1 and TRBJ2-2; 9 nucleotides agree with TRBD2. Unmatched junction bases numbered 6, after V lost 5 bases and J lost 5 bases. Germline CDR1 LGHDT, CDR2 YNNKEL (reference sequence). CDR3 length equals 15 residues. The CDR3 protein is CASSVLAGLTGELFF. The CDR3 nucleotides read TGTGCCAGCAGCGTTCTAGCGGGATTAACCGGGGAGCTGTTTTTT.

CDR3 coding DNA: TGTGCCAGCAGGGGTGGGGGCCGATACGAGCAGTACTTC. Translation gives CASRGGGRYEQYF. The rearrangement joins TRBV6-1 to TRBJ2-7; D might be TRBD1 (6 bases). V lost 6 bases and J 4 bases, leaving 13 bases between the germline ends. CDR3 length: 13 amino acids. Germline V gene data show CDR1 as MNHNS and CDR2 as SASEGT.

In its sample, this clonotype was seen a few times. The rearrangement links TRBV2 to TRBJ1-2, with no clear D. V dropped 1 base and J dropped 4 bases, with 10 bases sitting between them. Germline V lookup: CDR1 SNHLY, CDR2 FYNNEI. The CDR3 spans 14 residues. The CDR3 is CASSEGREGYGYTF. DNA of the CDR3: TGTGCCAGCAGTGAAGGGCGGGAGGGCTATGGCTACACCTTC.

This clonotype has a handful of counts. The gene calls are TRBV7-2 and TRBJ2-5; tentative D call: TRBD2 (5 bases). Trimming left V 0 bases short and J 5 bases short, with 10 bases between. The CDR3 totals 14 residues. Germline-derived CDR1 and CDR2 are SGHTA and FQGNSA. The CDR3: CASSLAIGLETQYF. The CDR3 nucleotides read TGTGCCAGCAGCTTAGCGATAGGACTCGAGACCCAGTACTTC.

This chain joins TRBV4-1 and TRBJ1-5; D call uncertain. This CDR3 comprises 13 residues. Looked up from germline, CDR1 is MGHRA and CDR2 is YSYEKL. V was trimmed by 0 bases and J by 9 bases, leaving 9 bases between them. The CDR3 DNA follows: TGCGCCAGCAGCCAAGATTGGGGTCGGCCCCAGCATTTT. As protein: CASSQDWGRPQHF.

This clonotype occurred a few times. This chain uses TRBV6-4 with TRBJ2-3; 11 bases are shared with TRBD1. With 5 bases clipped from V and 5 bases from J, the junction kept 9 bases outside the gene matches. CDR3 length: 16 residues. From germline, CDR1 is MRHNA and CDR2 SNTAGT. The DNA of the CDR3 is TGTGCCAGCAGTAACCGGACAGGGGGCGTCGGAGATACGCAGTATTTT. It yields the protein CASSNRTGGVGDTQYF.

Only a few counts were recorded for this clonotype. The chain links TRBV7-9 to TRBJ2-2, with 13 nucleotides matching TRBD2. The CDR3 totals 17 residues. Germline lookup yields CDR1 SEHNR and CDR2 FQNEAQ (reference sequence). The trim removed 3 bases at V and 7 bases at J, leaving 8 bases unmatched. The CDR3 nucleotides read TGTGCCAGCAGCTTCTTTCGGACTAGCGGGAGAATCGGGGAGCTGTTTTTT. Translating gives CASSFFRTSGRIGELFF.

The chain recombines TRBV7-2 with TRBJ2-1; no reliable D call. Trimming removed 6 bases at V and 12 bases at J, with 9 bases between. Per germline, CDR1 SGHTA and CDR2 FQGNSA. The CDR3 totals 10 residues. The CDR3 region has the DNA TGTGCCAGCAGAGGGATAGGGCAGTTCTTC. Translated, it gives CASRGIGQFF.

This clonotype was seen a few times. The rearrangement links TRBV5-1 to TRBJ1-2, with 8 bases matching TRBD1. V gave up 4 bases and J gave up 7 bases; unmatched junction bases: 3. This CDR3 comprises 12 residues. Germline lookup yields CDR1 SGHRS and CDR2 YFSETQ. CDR3: CASSVGTGGYTF. The CDR3 nucleotides read TGCGCCAGCAGCGTGGGGACAGGTGGCTACACCTTC.

This clonotype has ten or more counts. Here the CDR3 DNA reads TGTGCCAGCTCAGGGACCCAGAACACTGAAGCTTTCTTT. It translates to CASSGTQNTEAFF. This rearrangement joins TRBV18 to TRBJ1-1, with D perhaps TRBD1 (5 bases). This CDR3 is built from 13 residues. V lost 5 bases, J lost 1 base, and 8 bases lay in between. CDR1 KGHSH and CDR2 LQKENI come from the germline V gene. Full variable domain (missing parts from reference TRBV18 and TRBJ1-1): NAGVMQNPRHLVRRRGQEARLRCSPMKGHSHVYWYRQLPEEGLKFMVYLQKENIIDESGMPKERFSAEFPKEGPSILRIQQVVRGDSAAYFCASSGTQNTEAFFGQGTRLTVV.

This clonotype turned up a few times. The V call is TRBV2, the J call TRBJ2-5; TRBD2 might be the D (5 bases). The V and J ends lost 4 bases and 3 bases respectively, with 12 bases between them. The CDR3 is 14 amino acids. In germline, CDR1 is SNHLY, CDR2 FYNNEI. This CDR3 reads CASSAGIRKETQYF. The CDR3 DNA is TGTGCCAGCAGTGCGGGGATCCGGAAAGAGACCCAGTACTTC.

The rearrangement uses TRBV20-1 and TRBJ1-5, with D perhaps matching TRBD1 (5 bases). The V gene's germline CDR1 is DFQATT and CDR2 SNEGSKA (reference sequence). The CDR3 is made up of 13 amino acids. Between the trimmed V and J ends, which lost 3 bases and 6 bases, there was a span of 12 bases. Here the CDR3 DNA reads TGCAGTGCTAGCCCCAGGGCCGGTCAGCCCCAGCATTTT. This codes for CSASPRAGQPQHF.

Only a few counts were recorded for this clonotype. This rearrangement joins TRBV20-1 to TRBJ2-4; a possible D gene is TRBD2 (5 bases). Trimming left V 4 bases short and J 4 bases short, with 8 bases between. The CDR3 contains 12 residues. Germline CDR1 and CDR2: DFQATT and SNEGSKA (reference sequence). CDR3 nucleotides: TGCAGTGCTACGGGGTTAAAAAACATTCAGTACTTC. This gives the protein CSATGLKNIQYF.

The chain is built from TRBV7-6 and TRBJ1-2, with D unclear. From germline, CDR1 is SGHVS and CDR2 FNYEAQ. This CDR3 contains 16 residues. V was pared by 0 bases and J by 6 bases, with 17 bases between. CDR3 coding DNA: TGTGCCAGCAGCTTAGCGTTCGGGGAAAGTCAGGATGGCTACACCTTC. Translating it yields CASSLAFGESQDGYTF.

The chain recombines TRBV29-1 with TRBJ2-3; D unclear. The germline CDR1 and CDR2 sequences are SQVTM and ANQGSEA. This CDR3 is built from 14 residues. Trimming took off 2 bases at V and 7 bases at J, with 16 bases between the two ends. The CDR3 DNA reads as TGCAGCGTTGAATCTCGGGTAGGAAGAAATACGCAGTATTTT. This gives the protein CSVESRVGRNTQYF.

The chain links TRBV12-3 or TRBV12-4 to TRBJ2-7, with D perhaps matching TRBD2 (5 bases). The CDR3 covers 15 residues. Deletions cut 2 bases from V and 1 base from J, with 12 bases between. This CDR3 is CASSLRRAASYEQYF. The CDR3, as DNA: TGTGCCAGCAGTTTACGGCGGGCTGCTTCCTACGAGCAGTACTTC.

The rearrangement links TRBV5-1 to TRBJ1-1, with D unresolved. V lost 0 bases and J lost 0, with 9 bases in between. Germline-derived CDR1 and CDR2 are SGHRS and YFSETQ. The CDR3 consists of 15 residues. The CDR3 loop reads CASSLDTYMNTEAFF. DNA of the CDR3: TGCGCCAGCAGCTTGGACACCTACATGAACACTGAAGCTTTCTTT.

This chain uses TRBV5-1 with TRBJ1-2; no clear D. The CDR3 sequence is 13 residues long. V was clipped by 0 bases and J by 3 bases, with 6 bases between them. The germline V gene encodes CDR1 SGHRS and CDR2 YFSETQ. The CDR3 nucleotides read TGCGCCAGCAGCTTGGAAGGGTACTATGGCTACACCTTC. It yields the protein CASSLEGYYGYTF.

This clonotype has just a few counts. This chain uses TRBV19 with TRBJ2-6; D gene uncertain. There are 14 residues in the CDR3. V was cut by 7 bases and J by 2 bases, with 9 bases left in between. Germline values: CDR1 LNHDA, CDR2 SQIVND (reference sequence). CDR3 nucleotide sequence: TGTGCCAGTACCCTAGGAACTGGGGCCAACGTCCTGACTTTC. Residues: CASTLGTGANVLTF.

This clonotype appeared a few times. This chain uses TRBV10-2 with TRBJ1-1, with 7 nucleotides matching TRBD1. Germline values: CDR1 WSHSY, CDR2 SAAADI. Losses at the gene ends were 8 bases for V and 4 bases for J; bases not matched to a gene: 10. There are 14 residues in the CDR3. The chain's CDR3 is CASRTGEWGTEAFF. The CDR3 coding sequence is TGCGCCAGCCGAACAGGGGAGTGGGGCACTGAAGCTTTCTTT.

The genes are TRBV6-2 or TRBV6-3 and TRBJ1-1; a weak D match, TRBD1 (5 bases). The germline V and J ends were trimmed by 8 bases and 0 bases, with 16 bases remaining between them. The germline V gene has CDR1 MNHEY and CDR2 SVGEGT. The CDR3 extends over 15 amino acids. CDR3 loop: CASRERGPMNTEAFF. The CDR3 DNA is TGTGCCAGCCGAGAGCGGGGCCCCATGAACACTGAAGCTTTCTTT.

The rearrangement joins TRBV3-1 to TRBJ2-7; 10 bases agree with TRBD1. Germline V lookup: CDR1 LGHDT, CDR2 YNNKEL (reference sequence). The CDR3 length is 14 residues. Losses at the gene ends were 3 bases for V and 4 bases for J; bases not matched to a gene: 3. The CDR3, as DNA: TGTGCCAGCAGCCACTGGGACAGGGGTTACGAGCAGTACTTC. Translated: CASSHWDRGYEQYF.

The J gene is TRBJ2-5, the V gene TRBV5-1; 8 bases are a match to TRBD1. The J segment lost 5 bases and the V segment lost 0 bases, leaving 6 bases of the junction unmatched. The CDR3 runs 15 residues. Germline V lookup: CDR1 SGHRS, CDR2 YFSETQ. As DNA, the CDR3 is TGCGCCAGCAGCTTGGACAGGGGGGTTCGGGAGACCCAGTACTTC. This gives the protein CASSLDRGVRETQYF. The full variable domain, completed using reference TRBV5-1 and TRBJ2-5, is KAGVTQTPRYLIKTRGQQVTLSCSPISGHRSVSWYQQTPGQGLQFLFEYFSETQRNKGNFPGRFSGRQFSNSRSEMNVSTLELGDSALYLCASSLDRGVRETQYFGPGTRLLVL.